The clone carrying this T cell receptor beta chain was seen many times. What it binds is not known. The germline CDR1 and CDR2 sequences are SEHNR and FQNEAQ (reference sequence). V dropped 5 bases and J dropped 4 bases, with 14 bases sitting between them. The CDR3 loop spans 14 amino acids. Genomic DNA served as the source from which two-round multiplex PCR generated TCR beta CDR3 amplicons. First-round PCR employed TRBV- and TRBJ-specific primers for each gene. TCRdb re-called the multiplex PCR reads through MiXCR, storing one row per CDR3 protein. The top ten hold more than 20% of the sample, which has about 15,000 distinct CDR3 sequences, roughly 30% seen once. The sample belongs to a study of prognosis after radiotherapy for stage I lung cancer. At the level of the study: Roughly 14 of the patients presented with newly diagnosed primary stage I lung tumors; roughly five had oligometastatic NSCLC following surgical resection of the primary tumor. About seven of the patients had squamous cell carcinoma tumors, while about 12 had adenocarcinoma tumors. Whole-study findings and limits: Unique TCR clone counts went down once patients had stereotactic body radiation therapy, median about 9,200 versus 6,500.

The chain has TRBV7-9 and TRBJ1-1; a possible D gene is TRBD1 (5 bases). The sequencing used PBMCs, collected before or after stereotactic body radiation therapy (not recorded which). This TCR came from a donor aged 50 or older with non-small cell lung cancer. The CDR3 coding sequence is TGTGCCAGCAGCCGCATGAGGGGCCGCACTGAAGCTTTCTTT. Its protein is CASSRMRGRTEAFF.